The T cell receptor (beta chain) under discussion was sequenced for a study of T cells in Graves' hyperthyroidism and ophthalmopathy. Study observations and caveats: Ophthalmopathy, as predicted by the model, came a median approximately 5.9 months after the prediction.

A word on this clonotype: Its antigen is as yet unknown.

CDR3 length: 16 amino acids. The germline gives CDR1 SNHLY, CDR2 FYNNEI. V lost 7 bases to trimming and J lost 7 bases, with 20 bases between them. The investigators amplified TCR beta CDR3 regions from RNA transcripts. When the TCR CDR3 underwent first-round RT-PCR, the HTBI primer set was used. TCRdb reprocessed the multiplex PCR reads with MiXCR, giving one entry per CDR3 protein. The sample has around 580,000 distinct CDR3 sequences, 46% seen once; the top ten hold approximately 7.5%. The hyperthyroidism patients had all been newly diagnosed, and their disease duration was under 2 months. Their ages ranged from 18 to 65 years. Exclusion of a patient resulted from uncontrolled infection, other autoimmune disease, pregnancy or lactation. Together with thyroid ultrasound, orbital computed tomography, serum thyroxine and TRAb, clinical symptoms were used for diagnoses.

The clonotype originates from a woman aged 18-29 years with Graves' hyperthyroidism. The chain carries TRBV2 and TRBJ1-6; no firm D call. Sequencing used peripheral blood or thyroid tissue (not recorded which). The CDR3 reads CASTLIGEGGNSPLHF. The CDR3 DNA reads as TGTGCCAGCACCCTCATCGGTGAGGGCGGGAATTCACCCCTCCACTTT.